This T cell receptor beta chain was identified during a study of CD4+ T cells in melanoma. Regarding the study as a whole: CD8+ T cell, macrophage and B cell function reportedly correlated with neoantigen-specific CD4+ T cells.

This CDR3 spans 16 amino acids. The V gene lost 4 bases and the J gene lost 6 bases, with 21 bases spanning the gap. The germline V gene encodes CDR1 SGHDN and CDR2 FVKESK. The protocol was immunoSEQ multiplex PCR, while the TCRdb copy is restricted to in-frame clones and leaves out a portion. The data show over 100,000 clones, about 90% seen once. On this clone itself: Antigen: not known.

The sequencing input was peripheral blood. This TCR was recovered from a human donor with melanoma. The chain couples TRBV14 to TRBJ1-2, with D tentatively TRBD1 (5 bases). CDR3 residues: CASSPAGAPYKNGYTF. The DNA of the CDR3 is TGTGCCAGCAGCCCTGCCGGGGCGCCATATAAGAATGGCTACACCTTC.